This is a list of T cell receptor beta chains from one sample in a study of T cells after yellow fever vaccination. Each CDR3 protein is one row after TCRdb ran MiXCR on the 5' RACE reads. The sample consists of nearly 550,000 distinct CDR3 sequences, 15% to 20% of them appearing once. This specimen was PBMCs, taken 15 days after the yellow fever booster vaccination. Receptors were obtained from a man younger than 45 who received the YFV17D yellow fever vaccine. CDR3s include the opening cysteine and the closing phenylalanine or tryptophan. D genes are given only for firm matches. Clone size is given for some rows only: seen once, a few or many times, or a class if the clone is expanded.

d_call	cdr3_length	j_call	clone_size	v_call	cdr3_aa	cdr3_nt
.	13	TRBJ2-1	many	TRBV20-1	CSPAPDQYNEQFF	TGCAGTCCGGCCCCAGACCAATACAATGAGCAGTTCTTC
TRBD2	16	TRBJ2-1	few	TRBV4-3	CASSQDDLAGVHEQFF	TGCGCCAGCAGCCAAGATGACCTAGCGGGAGTACATGAGCAGTTCTTC
TRBD2	18	TRBJ2-3	once	TRBV12-3/TRBV12-4	CASSFPTSGRAFTDTQYF	TGTGCCAGCAGTTTCCCGACTAGCGGGAGGGCCTTCACAGATACGCAGTATTTT
.	13	TRBJ2-3	.	TRBV20-1	CSASMTGRLEQYF	TGCAGTGCTAGTATGACTGGGAGGCTCGAGCAGTATTTT
.	16	TRBJ2-1	.	TRBV4-3	CASSQLRRSSYNEQFF	TGCGCCAGCAGCCAACTCAGAAGAAGCTCCTACAATGAGCAGTTCTTC
.	13	TRBJ2-1	.	TRBV5-4	CASSLAGENEQFF	TGTGCCAGCAGCTTGGCCGGAGAGAATGAGCAGTTCTTC
.	14	TRBJ2-5	few	TRBV9	CASSAGTVQETQYF	TGTGCCAGCAGCGCCGGGACTGTCCAAGAGACCCAGTACTTC
.	16	TRBJ2-6	.	TRBV29-1	CSVEGLTGSGANVLTF	TGCAGCGTTGAAGGCCTAACAGGGAGTGGGGCCAACGTCCTGACTTTC
TRBD1	14	TRBJ1-6	few	TRBV20-1	CSARRGQGTTPLHF	TGCAGTGCTAGACGCGGACAGGGTACGACACCCCTCCACTTT
TRBD1	13	TRBJ1-6	few	TRBV20-1	CSAKGQGYSPLHF	TGCAGTGCAAAGGGACAGGGGTATTCACCCCTCCACTTT
TRBD2	14	TRBJ2-7	.	TRBV7-9	CASSLAGGPSSQYF	TGTGCCAGCAGCTTAGCGGGAGGGCCCTCATCGCAGTACTTC
TRBD1	16	TRBJ2-4	few	TRBV5-1	CASSYGQEVAKNIQYF	TGCGCCAGCAGCTACGGACAGGAGGTAGCCAAAAACATTCAGTACTTC
TRBD2	14	TRBJ2-2	few	TRBV6-1	CASSGGNLVGELFF	TGTGCCAGCAGCGGGGGGAACTTGGTCGGGGAGCTGTTTTTT
.	13	TRBJ2-1	.	TRBV20-1	CSASDDKYNEQFF	TGCAGTGCTAGCGACGACAAGTACAATGAGCAGTTCTTC
.	14	TRBJ2-7	.	TRBV7-9	CASSRTPRSYEQYF	TGTGCCAGCAGCCGCACCCCGCGGTCCTACGAGCAGTACTTC
.	15	TRBJ2-3	many	TRBV20-1	CSARDPRGYTDTQYF	TGCAGTGCTAGAGACCCTCGGGGCTACACAGATACGCAGTATTTT
TRBD2	16	TRBJ2-1	many	TRBV29-1	CSVASGLDSSYNEQFF	TGCAGCGTTGCTAGCGGGCTGGATAGCTCCTACAATGAGCAGTTCTTC
TRBD2	15	TRBJ2-2	.	TRBV9	CASSVERGHTGELFF	TGTGCCAGCAGCGTGGAGCGGGGACACACCGGGGAGCTGTTTTTT
.	16	TRBJ1-6	many	TRBV27	CASSFTSRGFSSPLHF	TGTGCCAGCAGTTTTACCTCCCGGGGTTTTAGTTCACCCCTCCACTTT
TRBD2	15	TRBJ2-2	.	TRBV3-1	CASSQGGGNTGELYF	TGTGCCAGCAGCCAAGGCGGGGGAAACACCGGGGAGCTGTATTTT
TRBD2	15	TRBJ2-7	.	TRBV7-2	CASSLASGLPYEQYF	TGTGCCAGCAGCTTGGCTAGCGGACTTCCCTACGAGCAGTACTTC
.	13	TRBJ2-1	.	TRBV29-1	CSVEPRPGDEQFF	TGCAGCGTTGAACCCAGGCCCGGGGATGAGCAGTTCTTC
.	15	TRBJ2-1	few	TRBV20-1	CSARYSGANYNEQFF	TGCAGTGCACGATATTCGGGAGCCAACTACAATGAGCAGTTCTTC
.	15	TRBJ2-1	few	TRBV5-1	CASSDVGRIYNEQFF	TGCGCCAGCAGCGATGTTGGGAGAATTTACAATGAGCAGTTCTTC
.	15	TRBJ2-7	few	TRBV6-5	CASSYRHHPSYEQYF	TGTGCCAGCAGTTATAGACACCACCCCTCCTACGAGCAGTACTTC
.	13	TRBJ1-2	.	TRBV29-1	CSTQRREGYGYTF	TGCAGCACCCAGCGGAGGGAGGGCTATGGCTACACCTTC
TRBD2	17	TRBJ2-1	.	TRBV14	CASSQSSGSSSYNEQFF	TGTGCCAGCAGCCAATCTAGCGGGAGTAGCTCCTACAATGAGCAGTTCTTC
.	14	TRBJ2-1	.	TRBV5-5	CASSATSSYNEQFF	TGTGCCAGCAGCGCGACCAGCTCCTACAATGAGCAGTTCTTC
TRBD2	15	TRBJ2-2	.	TRBV7-9	CASSLPSTSLGELFF	TGTGCCAGCAGCTTACCTTCGACTAGCCTTGGGGAGCTGTTTTTT
TRBD2	14	TRBJ2-7	.	TRBV20-1	CSAKIASGPGEQYF	TGCAGTGCGAAAATCGCTAGCGGACCGGGCGAGCAGTACTTC
.	15	TRBJ2-1	.	TRBV7-9	CASSLRGSAHNEQFF	TGTGCCAGCAGCTTAAGGGGGTCCGCGCATAATGAGCAGTTCTTC
TRBD1	15	TRBJ2-3	few	TRBV4-3	CASSLQTGKTDTQYF	TGCGCCAGCAGCCTTCAGACAGGGAAAACAGATACGCAGTATTTT
TRBD2	14	TRBJ2-7	few	TRBV20-1	CSAKRGHSSYEQYF	TGCAGTGCTAAGCGGGGGCATTCCTCCTACGAGCAGTACTTC
.	12	TRBJ2-5	.	TRBV27	CASGEVGLTQYF	TGTGCCAGCGGGGAGGTGGGTCTTACCCAGTACTTC
TRBD2	15	TRBJ2-1	few	TRBV5-1	CASSFERGNYNEQFF	TGCGCCAGCAGCTTTGAGCGGGGCAACTACAATGAGCAGTTCTTC
.	15	TRBJ1-6	few	TRBV18	CASSPREGNNSPLHF	TGTGCCAGCTCACCCCGGGAGGGTAATAATTCACCCCTCCACTTT
TRBD1	13	TRBJ1-5	.	TRBV29-1	CSVGQGNNQPQHF	TGCAGCGTTGGACAGGGAAACAATCAGCCCCAGCATTTT
.	14	TRBJ1-5	.	TRBV30	CAWSRTSINQPQHF	TGTGCCTGGAGTCGGACATCCATTAATCAGCCCCAGCATTTT
.	11	TRBJ2-4	few	TRBV20-1	CGSLLGVIQYF	TGCGGCTCTCTCTTGGGCGTCATTCAGTACTTC
.	15	TRBJ1-2	.	TRBV7-9	CASSRQAVRGSGYTF	TGTGCCAGCAGCAGACAGGCGGTACGGGGGTCTGGCTACACCTTC
TRBD1	16	TRBJ2-5	.	TRBV4-1	CASSSRQGATGETQYF	TGCGCCAGCAGCTCACGACAGGGGGCGACTGGGGAGACCCAGTACTTC
TRBD2	14	TRBJ2-7	.	TRBV5-1	CASSFGGRAGEQYF	TGCGCCAGCAGCTTCGGCGGGAGGGCAGGCGAGCAGTACTTC
.	15	TRBJ1-3	.	TRBV30	CAWSVGKGSGNTIYF	TGTGCCTGGAGTGTAGGAAAAGGGTCCGGAAACACCATATATTTT
TRBD1	14	TRBJ1-4	.	TRBV24-1	CATFGTEINEKLFF	TGTGCCACGTTCGGGACAGAGATTAATGAAAAACTGTTTTTT
TRBD2	18	TRBJ2-1	.	TRBV15	CATSRDLAREGLDNEQFF	TGTGCCACCAGCAGAGATTTGGCGCGGGAGGGTCTCGACAATGAGCAGTTCTTC
.	13	TRBJ1-1	few	TRBV12-5	CASGPTVITEAFF	TGTGCTAGTGGCCCGACAGTTATCACTGAAGCTTTCTTT
TRBD2	18	TRBJ2-3	.	TRBV7-2	CASSLASGSTLVTDTQYF	TGTGCCAGCAGCTTAGCCAGCGGGAGTACGCTGGTCACAGATACGCAGTATTTT
TRBD1	15	TRBJ2-2	.	TRBV19	CASSARQGSTGELFF	TGTGCCAGTAGCGCCCGACAGGGTTCCACCGGGGAGCTGTTTTTT
.	12	TRBJ2-2	few	TRBV29-1	CSVDQGSGELFF	TGCAGCGTTGATCAGGGTAGCGGGGAGCTGTTTTTT
.	13	TRBJ2-1	few	TRBV7-2	CASSFLANNEQFF	TGTGCCAGCAGCTTCTTAGCGAACAATGAGCAGTTCTTC
.	17	TRBJ2-2	few	TRBV18	CASSPSSLMGNTGELFF	TGTGCCAGCTCACCGTCTTCCCTCATGGGGAACACCGGGGAGCTGTTTTTT
.	14	TRBJ1-5	.	TRBV20-1	CSADRGAGNQPQHF	TGCAGTGCCGATCGGGGGGCGGGAAATCAGCCCCAGCATTTT
.	15	TRBJ2-7	.	TRBV20-1	CSARDTEGAPLGQYF	TGCAGTGCTAGAGATACGGAGGGGGCACCACTTGGGCAGTACTTC
TRBD1	13	TRBJ2-7	few	TRBV6-2/TRBV6-3	CASRSTGGREQYF	TGTGCCAGCAGGTCAACAGGGGGCCGCGAGCAGTACTTC
TRBD1	18	TRBJ2-2	.	TRBV27	CASSLVGDRLSNTGELFF	TGTGCCAGCAGTTTAGTGGGGGACAGGCTATCAAACACCGGGGAGCTGTTTTTT
.	10	TRBJ2-7	few	TRBV29-1	CSVRTDEQYF	TGCAGCGTGAGGACAGACGAGCAGTACTTC
.	13	TRBJ1-1	.	TRBV27	CASSSNRETEAFF	TGTGCCAGCAGTTCTAACAGGGAAACTGAAGCTTTCTTT
TRBD2	17	TRBJ2-2	.	TRBV10-3	CAIQGLAGGPNTGELFF	TGTGCCATCCAAGGACTAGCGGGAGGGCCGAACACCGGGGAGCTGTTTTTT
.	15	TRBJ2-7	few	TRBV28	CASSTLRDTSYEQYF	TGTGCCAGCAGTACCCTTCGGGACACCTCCTACGAGCAGTACTTC
.	13	TRBJ2-7	few	TRBV20-1	CSARPGSSYEQYF	TGCAGTGCTAGGCCCGGTAGCTCCTACGAGCAGTACTTC